This T cell receptor (beta chain) was captured by sequencing in a study of monozygotic twins with inflammatory bowel disease. Whole-study findings and limits: The study found lower TCRbeta diversity (inverse Simpson) in IBD patients than in healthy co-twins.

Eight distinct reactions (per sample) were used to make the cDNA. TCRdb reanalyzed the 5' RACE reads and collapses them to one entry per CDR3 protein, without DNA. Listed are some 170,000 distinct CDR3 sequences; approximately 3% falls within the top ten. Comment on this clonotype: The antigen is unknown.

Researchers isolated total RNA from whole blood without sorting T cells. CDR1 and CDR2 from the germline V gene are SEHNR and FQNEAQ (reference sequence). The CDR3 extends over 17 amino acids. The sequenced sample consisted of blood. This TCR came from a human donor with ulcerative colitis or Crohn's disease, or a healthy co-twin of an affected twin (not recorded which). The chain employs TRBV7-9 and TRBJ1-1. This chain's CDR3 is CASSLGVAGLMNTEAFF.